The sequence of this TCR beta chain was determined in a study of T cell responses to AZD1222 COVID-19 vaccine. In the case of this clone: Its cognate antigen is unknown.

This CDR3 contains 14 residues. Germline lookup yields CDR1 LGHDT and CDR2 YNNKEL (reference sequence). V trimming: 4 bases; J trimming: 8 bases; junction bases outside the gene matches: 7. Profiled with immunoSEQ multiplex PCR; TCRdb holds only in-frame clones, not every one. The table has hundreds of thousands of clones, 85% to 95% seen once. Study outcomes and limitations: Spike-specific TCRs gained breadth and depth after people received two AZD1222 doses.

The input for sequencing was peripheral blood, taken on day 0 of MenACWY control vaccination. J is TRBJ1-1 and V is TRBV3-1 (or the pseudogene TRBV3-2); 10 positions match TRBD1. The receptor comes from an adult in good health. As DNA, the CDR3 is TGTGCCAGCAGCCCACAGACAGGGGGCCGGGAAGCTTTCTTT. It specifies CASSPQTGGREAFF.